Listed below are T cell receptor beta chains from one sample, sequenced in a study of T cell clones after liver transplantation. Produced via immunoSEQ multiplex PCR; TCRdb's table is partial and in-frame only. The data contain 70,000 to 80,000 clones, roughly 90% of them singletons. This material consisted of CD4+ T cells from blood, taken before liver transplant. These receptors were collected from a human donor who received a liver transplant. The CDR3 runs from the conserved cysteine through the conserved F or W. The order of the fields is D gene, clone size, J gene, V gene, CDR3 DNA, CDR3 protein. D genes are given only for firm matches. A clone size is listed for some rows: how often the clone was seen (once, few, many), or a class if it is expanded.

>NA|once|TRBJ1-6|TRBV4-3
TGCGCCAGCAGCCAAGGAACCGCCTATAATTCACCCCTCCACTTT
CASSQGTAYNSPLHF
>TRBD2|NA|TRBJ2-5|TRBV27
TGTGCCAGCACCGCGGGAGCCGGCCGGAAAGAGACCCAGTACTTC
CASTAGAGRKETQYF
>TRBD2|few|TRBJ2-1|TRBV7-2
TGTGCCAGCAGGCCCGGGACTAGCGGGAGCCATGAGCAGTTCTTC
CASRPGTSGSHEQFF
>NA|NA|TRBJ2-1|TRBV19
TGTGCCAGTAGCCGCTCGACGCCCAGGGGTGAGCAGTTCTTC
CASSRSTPRGEQFF
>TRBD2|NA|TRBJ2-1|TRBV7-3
TGTGCCAGCAGCCCCCAGCGGGAGGGCCCCCTCTTCTTC
CASSPQREGPLFF
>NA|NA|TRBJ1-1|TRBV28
TGTGCCAGCAGTACAGGGTCCCGAACTGAAGCTTTCTTT
CASSTGSRTEAFF
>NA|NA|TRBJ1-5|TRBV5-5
TGTGCCAGCAGCTCCCGGGGGACGACCCCGGGCGGGGACAATCAGCCCCAGCATTTT
CASSSRGTTPGGDNQPQHF
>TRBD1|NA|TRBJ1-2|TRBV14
TGTGCCAGCAGCCATGGTGGGACAGACTTCTATGGCTACACCTTC
CASSHGGTDFYGYTF
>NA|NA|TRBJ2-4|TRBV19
TGTGCCAGTAGTAGCCTGGACATTCAGTACTTC
CASSSLDIQYF
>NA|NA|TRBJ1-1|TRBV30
TGTGCCTGGAGTGTTTCAGGTCGCACTGAAGCTTTCTTT
CAWSVSGRTEAFF
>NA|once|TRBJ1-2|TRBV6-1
TGTGCCAGCAGTGAAGCGGAATGGCGCGGCTACACCTTC
CASSEAEWRGYTF
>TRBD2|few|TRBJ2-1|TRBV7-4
TGTGCCAGCAGCCACGGACTAGCGGAGGAATACAATGAGCAGTTCTTC
CASSHGLAEEYNEQFF
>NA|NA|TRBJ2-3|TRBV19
TGTGCCAGTAGGGTAGCGTCAGGCACAGATACGCAGTATTTT
CASRVASGTDTQYF
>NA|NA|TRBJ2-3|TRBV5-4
TGTGCCAGCAGCGCCTCGTCCCTCCCCGATACGCAGTATTTT
CASSASSLPDTQYF
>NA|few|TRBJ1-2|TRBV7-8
TGTGCCAGCAGCTTAATGACGTCGGCTAACTATGGCTACACCTTC
CASSLMTSANYGYTF
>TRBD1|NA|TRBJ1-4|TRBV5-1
TGCGCCAGCAGCTTGGCCGGGACAGGGGGCCTTAATGAAAAACTGTTTTTT
CASSLAGTGGLNEKLFF
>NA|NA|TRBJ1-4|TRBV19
TGTGCCAGTACCTCCTCAGGGGCAGGGGATGGGGAAAAACTGTTTTTT
CASTSSGAGDGEKLFF
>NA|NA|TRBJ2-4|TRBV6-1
TGTGCCAGCAGTGAAGAGGAAGGTTTCCAATACTTC
CASSEEEGFQYF
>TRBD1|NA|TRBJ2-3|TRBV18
TGTGCCAGCTCACCGGTACTCGGGACAGGGGTCGCCGATACGCAGTATTTT
CASSPVLGTGVADTQYF
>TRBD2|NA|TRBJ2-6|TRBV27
TGTGCCAGCAGTTTATTTGGGGGGGGTGCTGGGGCCAACGTCCTGACTTTC
CASSLFGGGAGANVLTF
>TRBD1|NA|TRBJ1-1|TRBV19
TGTGCCAGTAGTATAAGTTCAGGGGGCACTGAAGCTTTCTTT
CASSISSGGTEAFF
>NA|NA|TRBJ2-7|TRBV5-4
TGTGCCAGCAGGGACAGACTTCTAGGAGACGAGCAGTACTTC
CASRDRLLGDEQYF
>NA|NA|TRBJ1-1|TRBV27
TGTGCCAGCAGTTTATCGGCCGCCTCGGTGATCACTGAAGCTTTCTTT
CASSLSAASVITEAFF
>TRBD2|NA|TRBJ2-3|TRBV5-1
TGCGCCAGCAGCCCGGGGGGGACTAGCGACACAGATACGCAGTATTTT
CASSPGGTSDTDTQYF
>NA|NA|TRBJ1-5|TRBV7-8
TGTGCCAGCAGCTTCGGAATCCCTTCTAGCAATCAGCCCCAGCATTTT
CASSFGIPSSNQPQHF
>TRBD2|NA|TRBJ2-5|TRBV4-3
TGCGCCAGCAGCCAAGGGAGCGGGAGAGGAGAGACCCAGTACTTC
CASSQGSGRGETQYF
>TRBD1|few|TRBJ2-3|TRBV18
TGTGCCAGCTCACCGACAGGGACAGATACGCAGTATTTT
CASSPTGTDTQYF
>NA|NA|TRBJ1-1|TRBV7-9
TGTGCCAGCAGCTTCAAGGGGATGCCTGAAGCTTTCTTT
CASSFKGMPEAFF
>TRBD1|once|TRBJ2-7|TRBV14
TGTGCCAGCAGCCAAGAAAACAGGGGTCCCTACGAGCAGTACTTC
CASSQENRGPYEQYF
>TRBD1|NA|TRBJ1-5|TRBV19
TGTGCCAGTAGTCCGCAGGGGGCCCATCAGCCCCAGCATTTT
CASSPQGAHQPQHF